The 14 T cell receptor beta chains reported below all come from one sample, sequenced in a study of early T cells in non-severe SARS-CoV-2 infection. TCRdb reanalysed the 5' RACE reads using MiXCR and keeps one entry per CDR3 protein. The sample has fewer than 55,000 distinct CDR3 sequences, less than 9.5% seen once. Sequenced: whole blood. These receptors all stem from an adult who was a healthcare worker with PCR-confirmed SARS-CoV-2 infection or an uninfected control (not recorded which).

This clonotype was seen a few times. The chain has TRBV24-1 and TRBJ2-1; no definite D call. Per the germline V gene, CDR1 is KGHDR and CDR2 is SFDVKD. The ends were cut back, 6 bases at V and 5 bases at J, with 10 bases in the middle. The CDR3 contains 13 residues. The CDR3 spells CATSMAGHNEQFF. CDR3 nucleotides: TGTGCCACCAGTATGGCAGGACACAATGAGCAGTTCTTC.

In this sample, this clonotype turned up many times. V and J are TRBV29-1 and TRBJ2-7; 11 bases are a match to TRBD2. The germline gives CDR1 SQVTM, CDR2 ANQGSEA. V lost 4 bases to trimming and J lost 2 bases; unmatched junction nucleotides: 10. This CDR3 region has 16 residues. The DNA for the CDR3 is TGCAGCGTTGTCGGTCTAGCGGGAGGTGGCCCCTACGAGCAGTACTTC. It yields the protein CSVVGLAGGGPYEQYF.

This clonotype was observed many times. The chain joins TRBV11-2 to TRBJ2-1; the D call may be TRBD1 or TRBD2 (5 bases each). The CDR3 runs to 15 residues. Trimming left V 4 bases short and J 0 bases short, with 10 bases between. The V gene's germline CDR1 is SGHAT and CDR2 FQNNGV. The CDR3 loop is CASSSGRSSYNEQFF. In DNA form, the CDR3 reads TGTGCCAGCAGCTCGGGACGGAGCTCCTACAATGAGCAGTTCTTC. Full variable domain (remainder filled in from reference TRBV11-2 and TRBJ2-1): EAGVAQSPRYKIIEKRQSVAFWCNPISGHATLYWYQQILGQGPKLLIQFQNNGVVDDSQLPKDRFSAERLKGVDSTLKIQPAKLEDSAVYLCASSSGRSSYNEQFFGPGTRLTVL.

This clonotype was detected ten times or more. The chain uses TRBV7-2 and TRBJ2-1; D is possibly TRBD2 (6 bases). In germline, CDR1 is SGHTA, CDR2 FQGNSA. Trimming shortened V by 3 bases and J by 5 bases, and 17 bases separated the two germline ends. The CDR3 is 16 residues long. The CDR3 nucleotides are TGTGCCAGCAGCTTTGAGGCGGGGCCCTACAACAATGAGCAGTTCTTC. It translates to CASSFEAGPYNNEQFF.

In this sample, this clonotype turned up many times. The V and J genes are TRBV14 and TRBJ2-4, with a weak D call TRBD1 (6 bases). This CDR3 contains 13 residues. V lost 4 bases and J 6 bases, leaving 10 bases between the germline ends. Germline CDR1 and CDR2: SGHDN and FVKESK. CDR3 amino acids: CASSLGTTNIQYF. Here the CDR3 DNA reads TGTGCCAGCAGCCTGGGGACAACAAACATTCAGTACTTC.

This clonotype was detected ten times or more. The chain combines TRBV14 with TRBJ2-5; D tentatively fits TRBD1 or TRBD2 (6 bases each). The CDR3 totals 15 residues. Deletions cut 4 bases from V and 1 base from J, with 13 bases between. Per germline, CDR1 SGHDN and CDR2 FVKESK. The CDR3 DNA reads TGTGCCAGCAGCCGACTAGGACAGTTCCAAGAGACCCAGTACTTC. It encodes CASSRLGQFQETQYF.

The chain has TRBV3-1 and TRBJ1-2; a weak D match, TRBD1 (6 bases). The V end lost 0 bases, the J end lost 7 bases, and 12 bases lay between the germline ends. CDR1 and CDR2 from the germline V gene are LGHDT and YNNKEL (reference sequence). The CDR3 sequence is 14 residues long. The CDR3 DNA follows: TGTGCCAGCAGCCAAGACGCAGGGGTTGGTGGCTACACCTTC. Protein sequence: CASSQDAGVGGYTF.

At least ten counts were recorded for this clonotype. The V and J genes are TRBV10-3 and TRBJ2-3, with 7 bases identical to TRBD1. Trimming removed 10 bases from V and 6 bases from J; junction bases left unmatched: 7. Germline V gives CDR1 ENHRY, CDR2 SYGVKD. The CDR3 sequence is 12 residues long. The CDR3 bases are TGTGCCACGCAGACAGGGCAGGATACGCAGTATTTT. Translated: CATQTGQDTQYF.

This clonotype appeared many times. The rearrangement uses TRBV7-6 and TRBJ2-3, with D hard to call. This CDR3 spans 14 amino acids. Germline V gene sequence: CDR1 SGHVS, CDR2 FNYEAQ. Trimming pared 2 bases from V and 4 bases from J, leaving 10 bases between. The CDR3 region has the DNA TGTGCCAGCAGCTTACTCCGGGCCCCAGATACGCAGTATTTT. Translation: CASSLLRAPDTQYF.

This clonotype was counted between two and nine times. This chain links TRBV27 with TRBJ2-7; D is unresolved. The V and J ends lost 1 base and 4 bases respectively, with 14 bases between them. Germline V gene lookup returns CDR1 MNHEY and CDR2 SMNVEV (reference sequence). This CDR3 has 15 residues. CDR3 sequence reads: CASSLWRPVRYEQYF. CDR3 sequence (DNA): TGTGCCAGCAGTTTATGGCGGCCGGTAAGATACGAGCAGTACTTC.

This clonotype was found many times. This chain connects TRBV2 to TRBJ2-7; 9 bases agree with TRBD2. The germline V gene encodes CDR1 SNHLY and CDR2 FYNNEI. Trimming took 2 bases from V and 2 from J; bases not matched to a gene: 1. The CDR3 loop spans 14 amino acids. The CDR3 sequence: CASSELAGTYEQYF. For the CDR3, the DNA is TGTGCCAGCAGTGAACTAGCGGGAACCTACGAGCAGTACTTC.

This clonotype was detected many times. The genes are TRBV29-1 and TRBJ1-1, with 8 bases matching TRBD1. Germline CDR1 reads SQVTM; CDR2 reads ANQGSEA. The CDR3 is 15 amino acids. J gave up 0 bases and V 4 bases, and 7 bases lay outside the gene matches. The CDR3 is CSVVVRDRLNTEAFF. CDR3 coding DNA: TGCAGCGTTGTGGTTCGGGACAGGTTGAACACTGAAGCTTTCTTT.

This clonotype was counted only a few times. V and J are TRBV4-1 and TRBJ2-1; D uncertain. The CDR3 loop spans 12 amino acids. The V gene's germline CDR1 is MGHRA and CDR2 YSYEKL. Deletions cut 3 bases from V and 14 bases from J, with 14 bases between. The CDR3 DNA reads TGCGCCAGCAGCCATTCGGACCCCTGGAAGTTCTTC. Protein: CASSHSDPWKFF.

This chain links TRBV7-8 with TRBJ2-5, with a tentative D call TRBD1 (6 bases). The germline V and J ends were trimmed by 4 bases and 4 bases, with 16 bases remaining between them. This CDR3 contains 15 residues. Germline CDR1 reads SGHVS; CDR2 reads FQNEAQ. CDR3 sequence: CASSSTRSGVETQYF. CDR3 sequence (DNA): TGTGCCAGCAGCTCAACTCGTTCAGGGGTAGAGACCCAGTACTTC.